The rows below give T cell receptor beta chains drawn from one sample of a study of tumor-infiltrating lymphocytes in primary liver carcinoma. TCRdb passed the multiplex PCR reads through MiXCR, listing each CDR3 protein once. The data show some 94,000 distinct CDR3 sequences, roughly 69% seen once. The sequencing sample was made of liver tumor tissue from sampling region 5. All receptors derive from a woman aged 55-69 years with primary liver carcinoma and hepatitis B virus infection. The CDR3 runs from the conserved cysteine through the conserved F or W.

j_call v_call cdr3_aa
TRBJ2-2 TRBV4-1 CANSQVDMRFPTGDLFF
TRBJ1-2 TRBV6-1 CASLGHRDGYGYTF
TRBJ1-5 TRBV6-6 CANSFRQGCNQPQHF
TRBJ2-7 TRBV29-1 CNARMDREGYEQYF
TRBJ1-1 TRBV6-5 CASNWRPGAEAFF
TRBJ2-7 TRBV6-5 CASSSNTGTPAMEQYF
TRBJ1-2 TRBV29-1 CSAGQGAQKGGYTF
TRBJ2-7 TRBV11-2 CASSLDWAEGSRQYF
TRBJ2-2 TRBV11-2 CVSSPPQGPTRELFF
TRBJ2-3 TRBV5-6 CASSYRNTQYF
TRBJ2-7 TRBV28 CASRPTTGTSNEQYF